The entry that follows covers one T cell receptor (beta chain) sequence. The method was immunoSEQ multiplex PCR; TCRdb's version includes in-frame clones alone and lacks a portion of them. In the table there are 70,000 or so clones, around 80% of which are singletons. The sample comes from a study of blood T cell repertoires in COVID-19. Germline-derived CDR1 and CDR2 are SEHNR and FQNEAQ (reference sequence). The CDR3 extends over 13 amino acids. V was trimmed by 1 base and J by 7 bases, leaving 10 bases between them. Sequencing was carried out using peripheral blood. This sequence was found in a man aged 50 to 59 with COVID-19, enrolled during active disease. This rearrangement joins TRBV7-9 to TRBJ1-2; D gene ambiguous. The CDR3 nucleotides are TGTGCCAGCAGCTTAGAACTTCCGCTTGGCTACACCTTC. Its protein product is CASSLELPLGYTF.